This T cell receptor beta chain emerged from a study of cytomegalovirus exposure and HLA in healthy donors. Regarding this clone: Antigen specificity is unknown.

From germline, CDR1 is LGHNA and CDR2 YNFKEQ. The CDR3 has 14 residues. J was trimmed by 2 bases and V by 4 bases; bases with no gene match: 4. The PCR was carried out with 60 Vbeta primers and 13 Jbeta primers. Method: immunoSEQ multiplex PCR; TCRdb's copy keeps in-frame clones and lacks some. The sample totals fewer than 150,000 clones; its top ten clones hold about 3.5%. Study findings and constraints: Among TCR beta chains, those listed as cytomegalovirus-associated numbered over 150.

The J gene is TRBJ1-2, the V gene TRBV4-2; 7 bases are a match to TRBD1. The sample consisted of PBMCs. The clonotype comes from a man between 18 and 35 years old in good health and CMV-seronegative. The DNA of the CDR3 is TGTGCCAGCAGCCCTTACAGGGGAAACTATGGCTACACCTTC. Translated, it gives CASSPYRGNYGYTF.